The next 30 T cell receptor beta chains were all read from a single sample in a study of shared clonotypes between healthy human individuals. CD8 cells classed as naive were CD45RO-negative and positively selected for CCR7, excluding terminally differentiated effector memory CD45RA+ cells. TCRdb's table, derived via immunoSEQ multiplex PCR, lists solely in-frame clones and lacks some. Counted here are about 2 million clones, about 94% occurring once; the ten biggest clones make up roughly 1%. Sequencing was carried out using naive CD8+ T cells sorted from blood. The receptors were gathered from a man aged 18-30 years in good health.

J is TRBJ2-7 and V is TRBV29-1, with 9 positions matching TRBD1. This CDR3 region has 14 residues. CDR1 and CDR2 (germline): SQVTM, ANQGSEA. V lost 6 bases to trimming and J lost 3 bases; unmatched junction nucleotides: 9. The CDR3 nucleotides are TGCAGCGTCGAGCCGACAGGGGGTTTCTACGAGCAGTACTTC. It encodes CSVEPTGGFYEQYF.

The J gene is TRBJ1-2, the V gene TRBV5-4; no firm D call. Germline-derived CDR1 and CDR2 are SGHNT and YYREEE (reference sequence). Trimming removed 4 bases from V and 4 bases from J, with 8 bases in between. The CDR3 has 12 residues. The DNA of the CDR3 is TGTGCCAGCAGCATTAAGGGCTATGGCTACACCTTC. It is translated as CASSIKGYGYTF.

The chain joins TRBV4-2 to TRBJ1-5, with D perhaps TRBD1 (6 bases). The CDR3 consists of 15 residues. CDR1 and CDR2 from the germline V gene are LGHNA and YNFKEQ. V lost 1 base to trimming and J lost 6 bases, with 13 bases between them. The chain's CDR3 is CASSQGTGAGQPQHF. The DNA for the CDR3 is TGTGCCAGCAGCCAAGGAACGGGGGCAGGTCAGCCCCAGCATTTT.

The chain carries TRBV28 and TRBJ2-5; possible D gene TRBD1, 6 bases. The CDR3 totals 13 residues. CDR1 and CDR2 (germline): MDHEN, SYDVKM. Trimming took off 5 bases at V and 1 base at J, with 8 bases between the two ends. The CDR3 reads CASSPDSQETQYF. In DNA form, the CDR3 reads TGTGCCAGCAGTCCGGACAGCCAAGAGACCCAGTACTTC.

CDR3 nucleotide sequence: TGTGCCAGCAGCTTGGCCTACGGGGAGCAGTACTTC. Its translation is CASSLAYGEQYF. The gene calls are TRBV5-6 and TRBJ2-7; D unclear. The CDR3 is 12 residues long. Trimming shortened V by 0 bases and J by 7 bases, and 8 bases separated the two germline ends. The germline gives CDR1 SGHDT, CDR2 YYEEEE.

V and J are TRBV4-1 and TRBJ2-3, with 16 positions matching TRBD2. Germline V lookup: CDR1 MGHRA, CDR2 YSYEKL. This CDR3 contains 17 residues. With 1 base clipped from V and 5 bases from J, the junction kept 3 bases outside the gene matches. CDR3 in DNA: TGCGCCAGCAGCCAAGTAGGGACTAGCGGGGGGGGAGATACGCAGTATTTT. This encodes CASSQVGTSGGGDTQYF.

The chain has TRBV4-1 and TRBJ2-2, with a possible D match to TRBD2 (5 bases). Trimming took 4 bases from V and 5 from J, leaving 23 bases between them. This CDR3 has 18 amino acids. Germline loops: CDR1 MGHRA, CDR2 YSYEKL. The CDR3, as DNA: TGCGCCAGCAGCCCTCCCTGGTTGAATAGCGAGGAAACCGGGGAGCTGTTTTTT. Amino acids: CASSPPWLNSEETGELFF.

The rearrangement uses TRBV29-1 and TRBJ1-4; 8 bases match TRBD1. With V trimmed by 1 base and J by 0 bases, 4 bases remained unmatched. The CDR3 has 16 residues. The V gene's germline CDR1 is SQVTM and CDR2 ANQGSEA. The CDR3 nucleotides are TGCAGCGTTGAAGGTTTACAGGGGGCAACTAATGAAAAACTGTTTTTT. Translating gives CSVEGLQGATNEKLFF. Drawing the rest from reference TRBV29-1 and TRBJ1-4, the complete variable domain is SAVISQKPSRDICQRGTSLTIQCQVDSQVTMMFWYRQQPGQSLTLIATANQGSEATYESGFVIDKFPISRPNLTFSTLTVSNMSPEDSSIYLCSVEGLQGATNEKLFFGSGTQLSVL.

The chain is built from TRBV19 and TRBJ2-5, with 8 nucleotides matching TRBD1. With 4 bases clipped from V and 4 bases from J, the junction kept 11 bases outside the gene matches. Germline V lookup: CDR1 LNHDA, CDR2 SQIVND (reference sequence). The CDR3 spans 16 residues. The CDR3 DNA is TGTGCCAGTAGTAATTTGTGGCAGGGGGCGCGAGAGACCCAGTACTTC. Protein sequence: CASSNLWQGARETQYF.

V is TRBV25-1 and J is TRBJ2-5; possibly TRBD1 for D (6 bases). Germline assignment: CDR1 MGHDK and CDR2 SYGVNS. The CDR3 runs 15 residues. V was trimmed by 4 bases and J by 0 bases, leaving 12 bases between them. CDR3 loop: CASSGGQHDQETQYF. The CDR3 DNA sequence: TGTGCCAGCAGTGGGGGACAACACGACCAAGAGACCCAGTACTTC.

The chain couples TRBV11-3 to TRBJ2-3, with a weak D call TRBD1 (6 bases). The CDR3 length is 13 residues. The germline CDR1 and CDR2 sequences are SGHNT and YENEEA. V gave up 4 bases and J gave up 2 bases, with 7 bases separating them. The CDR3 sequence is CASSSGATDTQYF. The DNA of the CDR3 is TGTGCCAGCAGCTCAGGGGCCACAGATACGCAGTATTTT. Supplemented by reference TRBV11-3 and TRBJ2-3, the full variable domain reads EAGVVQSPRYKIIEKKQPVAFWCNPISGHNTLYWYLQNLGQGPELLIRYENEEAVDDSQLPKDRFSAERLKGVDSTLKIQPAELGDSAVYLCASSSGATDTQYFGPGTRLTVL.

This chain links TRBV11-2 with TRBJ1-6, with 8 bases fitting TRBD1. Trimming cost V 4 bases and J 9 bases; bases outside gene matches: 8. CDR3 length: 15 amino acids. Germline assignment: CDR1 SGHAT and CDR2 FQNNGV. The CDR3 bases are TGTGCCAGCAGCTCCCGCTCGACAGGGGTTTCACCCCTCCACTTT. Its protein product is CASSSRSTGVSPLHF.

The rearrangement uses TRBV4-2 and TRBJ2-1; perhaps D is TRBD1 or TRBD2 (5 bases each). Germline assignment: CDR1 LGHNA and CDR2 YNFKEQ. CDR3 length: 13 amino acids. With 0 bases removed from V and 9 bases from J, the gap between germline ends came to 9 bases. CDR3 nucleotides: TGTGCCAGCAGCCAAGATCGTGGGGGTGAGCAGTTCTTC. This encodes CASSQDRGGEQFF.

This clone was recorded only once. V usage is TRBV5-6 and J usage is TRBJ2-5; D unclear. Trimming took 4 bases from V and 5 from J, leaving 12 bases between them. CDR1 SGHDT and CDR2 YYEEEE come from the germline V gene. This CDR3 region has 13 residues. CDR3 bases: TGTGCCAGCAGCATTGGAATGGGGGAGACCCAGTACTTC. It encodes CASSIGMGETQYF. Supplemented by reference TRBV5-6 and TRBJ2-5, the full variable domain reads DAGVTQSPTHLIKTRGQQVTLRCSPKSGHDTVSWYQQALGQGPQFIFQYYEEEERQRGNFPDRFSGHQFPNYSSELNVNALLLGDSALYLCASSIGMGETQYFGPGTRLLVL.

CDR3 protein: CASSLVGGEGYNEQFF. CDR3 DNA: TGTGCCAGCAGCTTAGTTGGCGGGGAGGGATACAATGAGCAGTTCTTC. The chain is built from TRBV7-2 and TRBJ2-1, with TRBD2 matching 7 bases. CDR1 and CDR2 (germline): SGHTA, FQGNSA. Trimming took 1 base from V and 4 from J; bases not matched to a gene: 7. This CDR3 is 16 amino acids long.

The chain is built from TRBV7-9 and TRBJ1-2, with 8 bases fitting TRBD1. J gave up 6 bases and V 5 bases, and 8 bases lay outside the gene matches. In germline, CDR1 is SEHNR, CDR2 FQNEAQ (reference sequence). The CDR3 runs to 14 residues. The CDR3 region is CASSPRDRQNGYTF. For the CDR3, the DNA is TGTGCCAGCAGCCCACGGGACAGGCAAAATGGCTACACCTTC.

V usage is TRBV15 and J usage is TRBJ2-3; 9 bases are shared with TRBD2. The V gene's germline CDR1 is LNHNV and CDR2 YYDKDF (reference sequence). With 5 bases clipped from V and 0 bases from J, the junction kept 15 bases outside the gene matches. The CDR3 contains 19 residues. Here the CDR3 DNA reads TGTGCCACCAGCCGTCATCCTGCGGGGACTAGCTATAGCACAGATACGCAGTATTTT. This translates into CATSRHPAGTSYSTDTQYF.

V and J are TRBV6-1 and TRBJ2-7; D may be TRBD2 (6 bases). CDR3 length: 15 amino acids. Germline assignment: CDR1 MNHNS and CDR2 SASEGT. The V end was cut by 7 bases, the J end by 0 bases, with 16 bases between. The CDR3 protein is CASNSGGWGSYEQYF. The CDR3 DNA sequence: TGTGCCAGCAATTCCGGGGGTTGGGGCTCCTACGAGCAGTACTTC.

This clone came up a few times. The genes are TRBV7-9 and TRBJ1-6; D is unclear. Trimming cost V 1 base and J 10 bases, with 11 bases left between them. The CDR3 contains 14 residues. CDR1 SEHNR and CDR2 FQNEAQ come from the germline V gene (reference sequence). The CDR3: CASSLVLLGSPLHF. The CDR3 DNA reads TGTGCCAGCAGCTTAGTCCTGTTGGGCTCACCCCTCCACTTT.

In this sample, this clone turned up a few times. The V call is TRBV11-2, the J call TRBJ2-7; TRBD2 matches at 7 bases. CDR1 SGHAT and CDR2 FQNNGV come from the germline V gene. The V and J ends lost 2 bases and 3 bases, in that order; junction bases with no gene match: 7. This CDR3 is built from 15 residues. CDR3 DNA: TGTGCCAGCAGCTTATCGCCTAGCGGAGGCTACGAGCAGTACTTC. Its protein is CASSLSPSGGYEQYF. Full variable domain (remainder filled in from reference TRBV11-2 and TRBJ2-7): EAGVAQSPRYKIIEKRQSVAFWCNPISGHATLYWYQQILGQGPKLLIQFQNNGVVDDSQLPKDRFSAERLKGVDSTLKIQPAKLEDSAVYLCASSLSPSGGYEQYFGPGTRLTVT.

The CDR3 coding sequence is TGTGCCAGCAGCTATGGACAGGGGGCAGATACGCAGTATTTT. This gives the protein CASSYGQGADTQYF. The chain links TRBV7-2 to TRBJ2-3; 10 bases are a match to TRBD1. The germline gives CDR1 SGHTA, CDR2 FQGNSA. The CDR3 covers 14 residues. Trimming at V came to 4 bases and at J to 4 bases, leaving 2 bases not matched to a gene. The full variable domain, completed using reference TRBV7-2 and TRBJ2-3, is GAGVSQSPSNKVTEKGKDVELRCDPISGHTALYWYRQSLGQGLEFLIYFQGNSAPDKSGLPSDRFSAERTGGSVSTLTIQRTQQEDSAVYLCASSYGQGADTQYFGPGTRLTVL.

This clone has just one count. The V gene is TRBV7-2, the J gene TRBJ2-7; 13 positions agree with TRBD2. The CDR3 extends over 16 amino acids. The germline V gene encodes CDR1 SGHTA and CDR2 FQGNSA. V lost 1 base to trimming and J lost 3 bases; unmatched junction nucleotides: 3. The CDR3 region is CASSLGGLAGLYEQYF. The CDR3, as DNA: TGTGCCAGCAGCTTAGGGGGACTAGCGGGACTCTACGAGCAGTACTTC. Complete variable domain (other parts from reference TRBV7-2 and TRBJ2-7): GAGVSQSPSNKVTEKGKDVELRCDPISGHTALYWYRQSLGQGLEFLIYFQGNSAPDKSGLPSDRFSAERTGGSVSTLTIQRTQQEDSAVYLCASSLGGLAGLYEQYFGPGTRLTVT.

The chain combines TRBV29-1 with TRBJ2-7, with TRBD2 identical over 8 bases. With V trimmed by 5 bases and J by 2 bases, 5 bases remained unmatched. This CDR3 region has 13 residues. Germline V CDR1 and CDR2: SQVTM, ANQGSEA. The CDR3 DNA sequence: TGCAGCGTTTTGTTAGCGGGGACCTACGAGCAGTACTTC. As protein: CSVLLAGTYEQYF.

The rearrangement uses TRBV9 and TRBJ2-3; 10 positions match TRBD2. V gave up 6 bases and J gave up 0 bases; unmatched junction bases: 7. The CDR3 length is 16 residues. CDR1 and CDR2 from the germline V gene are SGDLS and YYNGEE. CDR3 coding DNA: TGTGCCAGCACCTCTAGCGGGGGCTTGAGCACAGATACGCAGTATTTT. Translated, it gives CASTSSGGLSTDTQYF.

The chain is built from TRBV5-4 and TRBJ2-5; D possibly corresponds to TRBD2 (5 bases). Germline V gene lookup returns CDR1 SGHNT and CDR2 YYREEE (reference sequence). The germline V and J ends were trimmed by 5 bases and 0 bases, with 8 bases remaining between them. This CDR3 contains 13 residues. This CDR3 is CASRERDQETQYF. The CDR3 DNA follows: TGTGCCAGCAGAGAGAGGGACCAAGAGACCCAGTACTTC. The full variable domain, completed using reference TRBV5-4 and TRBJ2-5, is ETGVTQSPTHLIKTRGQQVTLRCSSQSGHNTVSWYQQALGQGPQFIFQYYREEENGRGNFPPRFSGLQFPNYSSELNVNALELDDSALYLCASRERDQETQYFGPGTRLLVL.

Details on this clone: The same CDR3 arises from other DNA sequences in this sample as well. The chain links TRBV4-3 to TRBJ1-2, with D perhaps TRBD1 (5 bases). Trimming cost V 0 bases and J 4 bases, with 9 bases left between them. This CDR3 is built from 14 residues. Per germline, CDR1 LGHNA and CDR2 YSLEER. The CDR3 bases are TGCGCCAGCAGCCAAGATAGGGGAAGCTATGGCTACACCTTC. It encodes CASSQDRGSYGYTF.

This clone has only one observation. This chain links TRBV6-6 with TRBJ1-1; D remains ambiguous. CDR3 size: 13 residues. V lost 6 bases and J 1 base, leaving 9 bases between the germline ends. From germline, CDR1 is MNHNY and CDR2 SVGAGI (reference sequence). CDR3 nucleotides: TGTGCCAGCAGACAGAATGAGAACACTGAAGCTTTCTTT. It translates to CASRQNENTEAFF.

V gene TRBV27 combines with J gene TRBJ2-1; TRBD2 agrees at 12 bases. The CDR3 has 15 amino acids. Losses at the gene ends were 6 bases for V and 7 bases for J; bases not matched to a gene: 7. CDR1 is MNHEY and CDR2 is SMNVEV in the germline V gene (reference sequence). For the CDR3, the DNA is TGTGCCAGCAGCCCAACCGGGACTAGCGGGAATGAGCAGTTCTTC. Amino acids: CASSPTGTSGNEQFF.

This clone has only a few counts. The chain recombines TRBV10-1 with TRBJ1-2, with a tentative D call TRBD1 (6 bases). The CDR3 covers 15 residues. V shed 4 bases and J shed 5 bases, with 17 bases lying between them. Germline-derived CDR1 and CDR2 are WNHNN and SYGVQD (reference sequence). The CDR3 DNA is TGCGCCAGCAGTGGTAGGGGGGGGACCGATTATGGCTACACCTTC. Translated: CASSGRGGTDYGYTF.

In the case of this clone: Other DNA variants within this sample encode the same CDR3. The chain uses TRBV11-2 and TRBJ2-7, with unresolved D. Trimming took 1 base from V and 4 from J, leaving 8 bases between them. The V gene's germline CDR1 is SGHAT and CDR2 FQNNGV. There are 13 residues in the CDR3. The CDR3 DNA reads TGTGCCAGCAGCTTAGTCCCCGGGTACGAGCAGTACTTC. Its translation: CASSLVPGYEQYF.